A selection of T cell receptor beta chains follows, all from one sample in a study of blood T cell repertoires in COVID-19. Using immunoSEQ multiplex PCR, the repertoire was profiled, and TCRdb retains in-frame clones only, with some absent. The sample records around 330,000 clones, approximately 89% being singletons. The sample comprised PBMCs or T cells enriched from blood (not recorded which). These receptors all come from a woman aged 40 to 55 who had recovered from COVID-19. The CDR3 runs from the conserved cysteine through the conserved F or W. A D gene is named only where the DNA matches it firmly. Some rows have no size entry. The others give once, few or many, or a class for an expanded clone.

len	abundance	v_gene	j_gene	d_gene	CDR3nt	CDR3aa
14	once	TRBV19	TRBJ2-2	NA	TGTGCCAGTACGGGTCGACCGAACACCGGGGAGCTGTTTTTT	CASTGRPNTGELFF
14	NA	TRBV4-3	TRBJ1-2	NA	TGCGCCAGCAGCCAAGATGTCGAAGCTTATGGCTACACCTTC	CASSQDVEAYGYTF
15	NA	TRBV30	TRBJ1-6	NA	TGTGCCTGGAGTATACTTAGCTCCTATAATTCACCCCTCCACTTT	CAWSILSSYNSPLHF
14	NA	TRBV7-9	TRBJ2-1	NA	TGTGCGAGCGACGGGCCCTTGGGGGGAAATGAGCAGTTCTTC	CASDGPLGGNEQFF
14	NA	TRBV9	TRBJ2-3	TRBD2	TGTGCCAGCAGCCCCGGACTAGCCACAGATACGCAGTATTTT	CASSPGLATDTQYF
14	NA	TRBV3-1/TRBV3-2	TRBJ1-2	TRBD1	TGTGCCAGCAGCCATACAGGGGCAAACTATGGCTACACCTTC	CASSHTGANYGYTF
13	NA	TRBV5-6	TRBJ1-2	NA	TGTGCCAGCAGCTGGGGTAGGGAGGGAGGCTACACCTTC	CASSWGREGGYTF
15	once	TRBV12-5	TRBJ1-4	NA	TGTGCTAGTGGTTCCCCCGGGACACGTAATGAAAAACTGTTTTTT	CASGSPGTRNEKLFF
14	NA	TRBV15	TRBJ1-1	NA	TGTGCCACCAGCAGAGGGGCTTTGAACACTGAAGCTTTCTTT	CATSRGALNTEAFF
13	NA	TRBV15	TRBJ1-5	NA	TGTGCCACCTCCGTAGGCCGGGGACAGCCCCAGCATTTT	CATSVGRGQPQHF
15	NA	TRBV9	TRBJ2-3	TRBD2	TGTGCCAGCAGCGCTAGCGGGAGGGTTGTAGATACGCAGTATTTT	CASSASGRVVDTQYF
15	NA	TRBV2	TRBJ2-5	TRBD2	TGTGCCAGCATTCTTAGACTAGCGGGGGGGGAGACCCAGTACTTC	CASILRLAGGETQYF
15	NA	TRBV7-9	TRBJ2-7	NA	TGTGCCAGCAGCTTAGTAGGGGTAGAAGGTTACGAGCAGTACTTC	CASSLVGVEGYEQYF
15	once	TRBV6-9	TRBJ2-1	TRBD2	TGTGCCAGCAGTTACCGGTGGGAGGGCTACAATGAGCAGTTCTTC	CASSYRWEGYNEQFF
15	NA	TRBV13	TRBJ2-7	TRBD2	TGTGCCAGCAGCTTAAGTCTAGCGGGGCGGTACGAGCAGTACTTC	CASSLSLAGRYEQYF
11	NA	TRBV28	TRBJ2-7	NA	TGTGCCAGCTTTAGAGGTTACGAGCAGTACTTC	CASFRGYEQYF
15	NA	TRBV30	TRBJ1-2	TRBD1	TGTGCCTGGGACACAGGGGGGAAAGCTAACTATGGCTACACCTTC	CAWDTGGKANYGYTF
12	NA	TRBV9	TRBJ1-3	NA	TGTGCCAGCAGCGTAGACGGTAACACCATATATTTT	CASSVDGNTIYF
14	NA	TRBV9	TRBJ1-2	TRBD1	TGTGCCAGCAGCGTAGGACAGGGTACCTATGGCTACACCTTC	CASSVGQGTYGYTF
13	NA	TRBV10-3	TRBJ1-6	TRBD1	TGTGCCATCAGTGGGGACAGGGACTCACCCCTCCACTTT	CAISGDRDSPLHF
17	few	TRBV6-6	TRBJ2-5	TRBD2	TGTGCCAGCAGTCCACGTGGTAGCGGGAGGGCCGAAGAGACCCAGTACTTC	CASSPRGSGRAEETQYF
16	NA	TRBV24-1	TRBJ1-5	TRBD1	TGTGCCACCAGTGATTCGGACAGGGTGGGCAATCAGCCCCAGCATTTT	CATSDSDRVGNQPQHF
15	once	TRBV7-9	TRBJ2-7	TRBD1	TGTGCCAGCAGCTTTCGGACAGGTTACTCCTACGAGCAGTACTTC	CASSFRTGYSYEQYF